This entry lists 25 T cell receptor beta chains sequenced from one sample in a study of spatial heterogeneity in lung cancer. Study-wide results and limits: For expanded intratumoral alpha and beta TCRs, counts tracked tumor mutation counts.

TCRdb reanalysed the 5' RACE reads using MiXCR and keeps one entry per CDR3 protein. The sample has about 11,000 distinct CDR3 sequences, less than 5.5% seen once; the top ten hold 9.5% to 15%. Their recognized antigens are unknown. Time point specified: sample taken at primary tumor resection. Source: lung tumor tissue, taken at surgery. These receptor sequences come from a male donor with early-stage non-small cell lung cancer.

This clonotype came up many times. This beta chain is a stray sequence in a library constructed for alpha chains; its clone size is not meaningful. The genes are TRBV5-5 and TRBJ1-4, with D maybe TRBD1 (5 bases). The CDR3 totals 15 residues. The germline CDR1 and CDR2 sequences are SGHKS and YYEKEE (reference sequence). V lost 5 bases to trimming and J lost 0 bases, with 11 bases between them. The CDR3 DNA is TGTGCCAGCAGACCCGACAGCGCAACTAATGAAAAACTGTTTTTT. This encodes CASRPDSATNEKLFF.

This clonotype occurred many times. This beta chain is off target for a library built for alpha chains, so its abundance means little. The CDR3 region has the DNA TGTGCCATCGATACCGATCGACAGGGGCGTACGCAGTATTTT. It specifies CAIDTDRQGRTQYF. The chain couples TRBV10-3 to TRBJ2-3; 8 nucleotides agree with TRBD1. Per germline, CDR1 ENHRY and CDR2 SYGVKD. There are 14 residues in the CDR3. The ends lost 8 bases at V and 8 bases at J; junction bases unmatched: 12.

For this clonotype: This beta chain is an off-target read within a library intended for alpha chains, so its frequency means little. The V and J genes are TRBV2 and TRBJ2-1; 8 positions match TRBD1. The CDR3 covers 14 residues. Unmatched junction bases numbered 12, after V lost 10 bases and J lost 7 bases. Germline CDR1 SNHLY, CDR2 FYNNEI. The CDR3, as DNA: TGTGCCACGCCTCTGGGACAGGCTTTTAATGAGCAGTTCTTC. It codes for CATPLGQAFNEQFF.

Comments on this clonotype: This beta chain was picked up by a library intended for alpha chains and is off target, so its count carries little meaning. V is TRBV2 and J is TRBJ2-2; D is undetermined. The length of the CDR3 is 14 residues. Germline V gene data show CDR1 as SNHLY and CDR2 as FYNNEI. With 4 bases removed from V and 0 bases from J, the gap between germline ends came to 6 bases. Written as DNA, the CDR3 is TGTGCCAGCAGTGTAGACGCGAACACCGGGGAGCTGTTTTTT. It encodes CASSVDANTGELFF.

This clonotype was seen repeatedly, ten times or more. This beta chain appears as a stray read in a library generated for alpha chains; its size is not informative. The V call is TRBV6-2 or TRBV6-3, the J call TRBJ2-5, with D perhaps TRBD2 (5 bases). V was cut by 6 bases and J by 0 bases, with 11 bases left in between. CDR1 MNHEY and CDR2 SVGEGT come from the germline V gene. This CDR3 region has 14 residues. This CDR3 reads CASSSPGYQETQYF. CDR3 DNA: TGTGCCAGCAGCTCTCCGGGGTACCAAGAGACCCAGTACTTC.

This clonotype has a count of ten or more. Because the library targeted alpha chains, this beta chain is an off-target read whose size means little. This chain links TRBV6-4 with TRBJ2-3; 10 positions agree with TRBD2. This CDR3 has 18 residues. V lost 5 bases, J lost 0 bases, and 11 bases stayed unmatched. Germline V gene lookup returns CDR1 MRHNA and CDR2 SNTAGT. The CDR3 sequence is CASSPFGTSASSTDTQYF. Here the CDR3 DNA reads TGTGCCAGCAGTCCGTTCGGGACTAGCGCCTCTAGCACAGATACGCAGTATTTT.

This clonotype was picked up many times. This beta chain is off target for a library built for alpha chains, so its abundance means little. The V call is TRBV14, the J call TRBJ2-2; TRBD1 matches at 8 bases. The V and J ends lost 3 bases and 1 base, in that order; junction bases with no gene match: 4. CDR3 length: 16 amino acids. The germline CDR1 and CDR2 sequences are SGHDN and FVKESK. The CDR3 sequence: CASSHRTGMNTGELFF. The CDR3 DNA follows: TGTGCCAGCAGCCACCGGACAGGGATGAACACCGGGGAGCTGTTTTTT.

In regard to this clonotype: The size of this beta chain means little, since it is a stray read in a library made for alpha chains. The chain links TRBV20-1 to TRBJ1-2, with D unclear. V was clipped by 3 bases and J by 4 bases, with 9 bases between them. Germline-derived CDR1 and CDR2 are DFQATT and SNEGSKA (reference sequence). This CDR3 contains 12 residues. This CDR3 is CSASPGGYGYTF. CDR3 nucleotides: TGCAGTGCTAGCCCCGGAGGCTATGGCTACACCTTC.

This clonotype was seen a few times. For a library built for alpha chains, this beta chain is a stray read; little rests on its size. The V call is TRBV3-1, the J call TRBJ1-2; TRBD1 might be the D (6 bases). Germline CDR1 LGHDT, CDR2 YNNKEL (reference sequence). This CDR3 is 15 amino acids long. Trimming left V 3 bases short and J 7 bases short, with 18 bases between. The CDR3 loop is CASSQGGVTGTGYTF. CDR3 bases: TGTGCCAGCAGCCAGGGGGGGGTTACAGGGACTGGCTACACCTTC.

In its sample, this clonotype was seen a few times. This beta chain is off target for a library built for alpha chains, so its abundance means little. The rearrangement links TRBV14 to TRBJ2-5; TRBD2 aligns across 12 bases. This CDR3 spans 17 amino acids. V lost 5 bases and J lost 7; bases outside the gene matches: 14. Germline V CDR1 and CDR2: SGHDN, FVKESK. The CDR3 is CASSEQGLAGRLRTQYF. The CDR3 coding sequence is TGTGCCAGCAGCGAACAGGGACTAGCGGGTCGCCTTAGGACCCAGTACTTC. Using reference TRBV14 and TRBJ2-5 for the parts outside the CDR3, the full variable domain is EAGVTQFPSHSVIEKGQTVTLRCDPISGHDNLYWYRRVMGKEIKFLLHFVKESKQDESGMPNNRFLAERTGGTYSTLKVQPAELEDSGVYFCASSEQGLAGRLRTQYFGPGTRLLVL.

A note on this clonotype: In a library made to pick up alpha chains, this beta chain is a stray read with a size that means little. The chain uses TRBV12-3 or TRBV12-4 and TRBJ1-1; no reliable D call. This CDR3 comprises 13 residues. V was shortened by 1 base and J by 5 bases, with 8 bases between the two germline ends. The CDR3 is CASSLGPGTEAFF. In DNA form, the CDR3 reads TGTGCCAGCAGTTTAGGTCCGGGGACTGAAGCTTTCTTT.

This clonotype was detected many times. As an off-target read in a library built for alpha chains, this beta chain has a frequency of little significance. The V gene is TRBV7-9, the J gene TRBJ2-2; TRBD2 aligns across 13 bases. Trimming removed 1 base from V and 7 bases from J; junction bases left unmatched: 6. CDR3 size: 17 residues. The germline V gene has CDR1 SEHNR and CDR2 FQNEAQ (reference sequence). CDR3 sequence: CASSLGRTSGSHGELFF. CDR3 DNA sequence: TGTGCCAGCAGCTTAGGAAGGACTAGCGGGAGTCACGGGGAGCTGTTTTTT.

This clonotype was observed many times. Within a library made for alpha chains, this beta chain is off target, and its count is uninformative. The chain recombines TRBV29-1 with TRBJ2-5; D possibly corresponds to TRBD1 (6 bases). The germline gives CDR1 SQVTM, CDR2 ANQGSEA. V lost 8 bases, J lost 1 base, and 11 bases lay in between. This CDR3 region has 12 residues. The CDR3 nucleotides read TGCAGCATCACAGGGATCCAAGAGACCCAGTACTTC. This codes for CSITGIQETQYF.

This clonotype was counted at least ten times. The size of this beta chain means little, since it is a stray read in a library made for alpha chains. This chain links TRBV12-5 with TRBJ2-1, with 9 bases that match TRBD2. This CDR3 contains 20 residues. The V segment lost 4 bases and the J segment 0 bases; nucleotides outside the gene matches: 16. Germline assignment: CDR1 LGHNT and CDR2 FRNRAP. Here the CDR3 reads CASGYANSGTSLSSYNEQFF. The CDR3 DNA follows: TGTGCTAGTGGTTACGCCAACTCCGGGACTAGCCTAAGCTCCTACAATGAGCAGTTCTTC.

This clonotype was counted many times. This beta chain turned up in a library designed for alpha chains; as an off-target read, its abundance says little. CDR3 bases: TGTGCCATCAGTGAGTCTCGAGGCGGAGGGGCCACAGATACGCAGTATTTT. Protein product: CAISESRGGGATDTQYF. The chain is built from TRBV10-3 and TRBJ2-3; D might be TRBD2 (6 bases). This CDR3 is 17 amino acids long. Trimming removed 0 bases at V and 2 bases at J, with 15 bases between. Germline CDR1 reads ENHRY; CDR2 reads SYGVKD.

At least ten counts were recorded for this clonotype. The library was built for alpha chains, so this beta chain is an off-target read and its size means little. The V and J genes are TRBV7-9 and TRBJ2-7, with D possibly called TRBD1 or TRBD2 (6 bases each). V lost 2 bases and J lost 0, with 11 bases in between. There are 15 residues in the CDR3. Germline V lookup: CDR1 SEHNR, CDR2 FQNEAQ (reference sequence). CDR3 region: CASSLLGGPSYEQYF. The CDR3 region has the DNA TGTGCCAGCAGCTTACTAGGGGGGCCCTCCTACGAGCAGTACTTC. The full variable domain, its missing parts supplied by reference TRBV7-9 and TRBJ2-7, is DTGVSQNPRHKITKRGQNVTFRCDPISEHNRLYWYRQTLGQGPEFLTYFQNEAQLEKSRLLSDRFSAERPKGSFSTLEIQRTEQGDSAMYLCASSLLGGPSYEQYFGPGTRLTVT.

Note on this clonotype: For a library built for alpha chains, this beta chain is a stray read; little rests on its size. The chain carries TRBV19 and TRBJ2-2, with a possible D match to TRBD1 (6 bases). Trimming left V 3 bases short and J 6 bases short, with 20 bases between. This CDR3 is 17 amino acids long. CDR1 LNHDA and CDR2 SQIVND come from the germline V gene (reference sequence). The CDR3 spells CASSMGLTGLRSGELFF. CDR3 nucleotides: TGTGCCAGTAGTATGGGTCTGACAGGTTTACGATCCGGGGAGCTGTTTTTT.

This clonotype was seen repeatedly, ten times or more. This beta chain is off target for a library built for alpha chains, so its abundance means little. In nucleotides, the CDR3 is TGCAGTGCTAGAGATAGGCCGGACACTGAAGCTTTCTTT. Protein: CSARDRPDTEAFF. The J gene is TRBJ1-1, the V gene TRBV20-1, with D unresolved. The CDR3 contains 13 residues. V was shortened by 0 bases and J by 3 bases, with 8 bases between the two germline ends. Germline V gene lookup returns CDR1 DFQATT and CDR2 SNEGSKA (reference sequence).

The sample holds a few counts of this clonotype. This beta chain is a stray read from a library made for alpha chains; its abundance is not meaningful. The V and J genes are TRBV9 and TRBJ1-6; 12 bases agree with TRBD1. In germline, CDR1 is SGDLS, CDR2 YYNGEE. Trimming cost V 2 bases and J 9 bases; bases outside gene matches: 3. This CDR3 region has 15 residues. This chain's CDR3 is CASSVGTGGSSPLHF. The CDR3 DNA follows: TGTGCCAGCAGCGTCGGGACAGGGGGCTCTTCACCCCTCCACTTT.

This clonotype showed up many times. This beta chain slipped into a library made for alpha chains as a stray read, so its size is not meaningful. This rearrangement joins TRBV29-1 to TRBJ2-2, with D hard to call. The V end was cut by 4 bases, the J end by 0 bases, with 12 bases between. This CDR3 spans 15 amino acids. Germline V gene data show CDR1 as SQVTM and CDR2 as ANQGSEA. The CDR3 region is CSVVIAEANTGELFF. CDR3 nucleotide sequence: TGCAGCGTTGTGATAGCTGAAGCGAACACCGGGGAGCTGTTTTTT.

The table lists this clonotype with many counts. In a library made to pick up alpha chains, this beta chain is a stray read with a size that means little. The chain employs TRBV6-5 and TRBJ1-5; D not resolved. The CDR3 has 15 residues. Trimming stripped 7 bases from V and 4 bases from J, with 17 bases between. Germline-derived CDR1 and CDR2 are MNHEY and SVGAGI. CDR3 DNA sequence: TGTGCCAGCACCCCGGCCGCCGGGAAAAATCAGCCCCAGCATTTT. Translation: CASTPAAGKNQPQHF.

This clonotype appeared many times. Since the library was made to target alpha chains, this beta chain is a stray read and its abundance is not meaningful. The chain is built from TRBV24-1 and TRBJ1-5; 8 nucleotides agree with TRBD1. The CDR3 consists of 15 residues. CDR1 is KGHDR and CDR2 is SFDVKD in the germline V gene. V lost 5 bases, J lost 4 bases, and 6 bases stayed unmatched. The CDR3 spells CATSGGQASNQPQHF. The DNA of the CDR3 is TGTGCCACCAGTGGGGGACAGGCGAGTAATCAGCCCCAGCATTTT.

By share, this clonotype ranks as medium-sized. This beta chain appears as a stray read in a library generated for alpha chains; its size is not informative. CDR3 sequence (DNA): TGTGCCAGCAGCCTATTTGGCGGGGAGCTGTTTTTT. Amino acid sequence: CASSLFGGELFF. The V gene is TRBV9, the J gene TRBJ2-2; D gene ambiguous. In germline, CDR1 is SGDLS, CDR2 YYNGEE. The V end lost 4 bases, the J end lost 7 bases, and 8 bases lay between the germline ends. CDR3 length: 12 amino acids.

This clonotype occurred many times. With the library built for alpha chains, this beta chain is off target and its frequency is not meaningful. The chain uses TRBV6-5 and TRBJ2-5, with TRBD2 as a possible D gene (6 bases). CDR1 and CDR2 from the germline V gene are MNHEY and SVGAGI. V lost 10 bases to trimming and J lost 5 bases, with 14 bases between them. The length of the CDR3 is 12 residues. In DNA, the CDR3 is TGTGCCACCTCTAGCGAGGGGGAGACCCAGTACTTC. Translation gives CATSSEGETQYF.

This clonotype was seen repeatedly, ten times or more. As an off-target read in a library built for alpha chains, this beta chain has a frequency of little significance. The V gene is TRBV12-3 or TRBV12-4, the J gene TRBJ1-2, with D maybe TRBD1 (6 bases). V was cut by 7 bases and J by 4 bases, with 16 bases left in between. This CDR3 comprises 14 residues. CDR3 nucleotides: TGTGCCAGCACCCCTAGGGAAGGGGGCTATGGCTACACCTTC. Translated, it gives CASTPREGGYGYTF.